A selection of T cell receptor beta chains follows, all from one sample in a study of shared clonotypes between healthy human individuals. Assay: immunoSEQ multiplex PCR; the TCRdb copy retains only in-frame clones and omits some. The table lists about 470,000 clones, roughly 77% of them singletons. The sequenced sample was PBMCs. The receptor set was obtained from a woman in her thirties or forties in good health. Some clones in this sample may be carry-over from other donors' samples. CDR3s include the opening cysteine and the closing phenylalanine or tryptophan. Fields, in order: CDR3 protein, CDR3 DNA, V gene, clone size, D gene, J gene. D genes are given only for firm matches. Not every row has a clone size; where given, it reads once, few, many or a size class.

CATGAGGTDTQYF TGTGCCACCGGAGCGGGAGGTACAGATACGCAGTATTTT TRBV28 - TRBD2 TRBJ2-3
CASSPGQGYYEQYF TGTGCCAGCTCGCCGGGACAGGGGTACTACGAGCAGTACTTC TRBV18 - TRBD1 TRBJ2-7
CAWSEDFGGSPLHF TGTGCCTGGAGTGAGGACTTTGGGGGTTCACCCCTCCACTTT TRBV30 many - TRBJ1-6
CASRRGGTGELFF TGTGCCAGCAGGAGGGGTGGCACCGGGGAGCTGTTTTTT TRBV28 - - TRBJ2-2
CASSLAGGTTDTQYF TGTGCCAGCAGCTTAGCGGGGGGAACCACAGATACGCAGTATTTT TRBV7-6 - - TRBJ2-3
CAISESRGGLAGAQETQYF TGTGCCATCAGTGAGTCCAGGGGGGGACTAGCGGGAGCACAAGAGACCCAGTACTTC TRBV10-3 - TRBD2 TRBJ2-5
CASSWTSHNEQFF TGTGCCAGCAGCTGGACTAGCCACAATGAGCAGTTCTTC TRBV2 - TRBD2 TRBJ2-1
CASSGRAIGTDTQYF TGTGCCAGCAGTGGTCGGGCGATTGGCACAGATACGCAGTATTTT TRBV2 once - TRBJ2-3
CASSHYRGNNYGYTF TGCGCCAGCAGCCATTACAGGGGCAATAACTATGGCTACACCTTC TRBV4-3 - TRBD1 TRBJ1-2
CASSETAYEQYF TGTGCCAGCAGTGAAACAGCCTACGAGCAGTACTTC TRBV2 - - TRBJ2-7
CSARGHGAFF TGCAGTGCTAGAGGGCACGGAGCTTTCTTT TRBV20-1 - - TRBJ1-1
CAWSVGGVTGQETQYF TGTGCCTGGAGTGTAGGGGGGGTAACGGGGCAAGAGACCCAGTACTTC TRBV30 - - TRBJ2-5
CATSRDNIGAPQYF TGTGCCACCAGCAGAGATAACATTGGGGCCCCCCAGTATTTT TRBV15 once - TRBJ2-3
CASSDRIGSSYNEQFF TGTGCCAGCAGCGACCGGATCGGGAGCTCCTACAATGAGCAGTTCTTC TRBV14 - - TRBJ2-1
CASGLVLAALNTEAFF TGTGCTAGTGGTTTGGTACTAGCAGCGCTGAACACTGAAGCTTTCTTT TRBV12-5 - - TRBJ1-1
CASSLGVYEQYF TGTGCCAGCAGCTTAGGGGTCTACGAGCAGTACTTC TRBV5-6 - - TRBJ2-7
CASSLVGGSSYEQYF TGCGCCAGCAGCTTGGTAGGCGGGAGCAGCTACGAGCAGTACTTC TRBV5-1 - TRBD2 TRBJ2-7
CASSLGRGVDTEAFF TGTGCCAGCAGTTTAGGTAGGGGGGTGGACACTGAAGCTTTCTTT TRBV27 - - TRBJ1-1
CASSLYHRGDGYTF TGCGCCAGCAGCTTGTACCACAGGGGGGATGGCTACACCTTC TRBV5-1 - TRBD1 TRBJ1-2
CASSLVGTTPNEQFF TGTGCCAGCAGCTTAGTGGGGACTACCCCAAATGAGCAGTTCTTC TRBV7-2 - TRBD2 TRBJ2-1
CAISRQAFQETQYF TGTGCCATCAGTCGGCAGGCTTTTCAAGAGACCCAGTACTTC TRBV10-3 - - TRBJ2-5
CASSLVVGSTGIGQYF TGTGCCAGCAGCTTAGTAGTTGGCTCAACGGGCATAGGGCAGTACTTC TRBV7-6 many - TRBJ2-7
CASGPGATNEKLFF TGTGCCAGCGGGCCGGGAGCAACTAATGAAAAACTGTTTTTT TRBV2 - - TRBJ1-4
CAISESGTGDGYTF TGTGCCATCAGTGAGTCAGGGACAGGCGATGGCTACACCTTC TRBV10-3 - TRBD1 TRBJ1-2
CAIRRQGDYEQYF TGTGCCATCAGGCGACAGGGAGACTACGAGCAGTACTTC TRBV10-3 once TRBD1 TRBJ2-7
CASSPPPGRNTKGYEKLFF TGCGCCAGCAGCCCCCCCCCGGGACGTAATACCAAGGGTTATGAAAAACTGTTTTTT TRBV4-1 - - TRBJ1-4
CASSPRVGPYEQYF TGCGCCAGCAGCCCTAGGGTGGGACCCTACGAGCAGTACTTC TRBV4-1 - - TRBJ2-7
CAISDIGGRDTGELFF TGTGCCATCAGTGATATTGGCGGGAGGGACACCGGGGAGCTGTTTTTT TRBV10-3 - TRBD2 TRBJ2-2
CATSRTWTSGNNEQFF TGTGCCACCAGCAGGACGTGGACTAGCGGGAACAATGAGCAGTTCTTC TRBV15 - TRBD2 TRBJ2-1
CASSLEAGRHQPQHF TGCGCCAGCAGCTTGGAGGCAGGGAGACATCAGCCCCAGCATTTT TRBV5-1 - - TRBJ1-5
CASSLGTGVGDTQYF TGTGCCAGCAGTCTAGGGACAGGGGTTGGAGATACGCAGTATTTT TRBV28 - TRBD1 TRBJ2-3